This T cell receptor (beta chain) was sequenced for a study of response to subunit inactivated influenza vaccine. Study results and caveats: Authors suggested seasonal influenza vaccinations each recruit few new T cells.

MiXCR, run by TCRdb on the RT-PCR reads, gives a single entry per CDR3 protein. The sample lists almost 600,000 distinct CDR3 sequences; approximately 14% were seen once. CDR1 is DFQATT, CDR2 SNEGSKA, per germline (reference sequence). The V gene lost 3 bases and the J gene lost 5 bases, with 10 bases spanning the gap. The CDR3 consists of 12 residues. This clonotype was detected only a few times. The antigen is undetermined. J is TRBJ2-5 and V is TRBV20-1; D perhaps matches TRBD2 (6 bases). This receptor was taken from a man over 45 who received an inactivated influenza vaccine. This material consisted of PBMCs from blood, taken roughly 12 days after vaccination. This CDR3 reads CSARAGHETQYF. The CDR3 nucleotides are TGCAGTGCTAGGGCGGGGCACGAGACCCAGTACTTC.